This T cell receptor beta chain was sequenced for a study of blood T cell repertoires in COVID-19. Germline loops: CDR1 DFQATT, CDR2 SNEGSKA (reference sequence). The V gene end was trimmed by 3 bases and the J gene end by 6 bases; junction bases not matched to a gene: 17. This CDR3 comprises 16 residues. How the authors handled the data: Reference gene primer amplification yielded estimated nucleated cell counts. TCRdb's table, derived via immunoSEQ multiplex PCR, lists solely in-frame clones and lacks some. V and J calls and clone size follow that table, whereas D and trimming were derived from the DNA. The profile shows some 190,000 clones, roughly 84% of them singletons.

The receptor comes from a human donor in a cohort sampled during active COVID-19. The sequenced sample was peripheral blood. The chain uses TRBV20-1 and TRBJ2-7; TRBD1 aligns across 7 bases. The CDR3 is CSASAGTATPGGEQYF. The CDR3 coding sequence is TGCAGTGCTAGTGCCGGGACAGCTACCCCAGGCGGCGAGCAGTACTTC.